These 5 T cell receptor beta chains share one sample of origin, sequenced in a study of T cells expressing NK-cell markers. TCRdb re-called the 5' RACE reads and catalogs CDR3 proteins one per entry, DNA excluded. Recorded for this sample: about 430,000 distinct CDR3 sequences. The sequenced sample was blood T cells: a sorted CD56 or NKG2C T cell subset, CD4+ or CD8+ T cells, or bulk PBMC T cells (not recorded which). All receptors derive from a woman between 45 and 65 years old in good health.

This sequence joins TRBV29-1 and TRBJ2-3; TCRdb's D call, TRBD1, is unchecked because there is no DNA. Germline CDR1 is SQVTM and CDR2 is ANQGSEA. The CDR3 has 12 amino acids. CDR3 sequence: CSVRTGIDTQYF.

The CDR3 spells CASSLMNYEQYF. The rearrangement uses TRBV5-6 and TRBJ2-7. The CDR3 loop spans 12 amino acids. Germline V lookup: CDR1 SGHDT, CDR2 YYEEEE.

The genes are TRBV29-1 and TRBJ1-2; the D gene TCRdb calls, TRBD1, cannot be checked with no DNA. CDR3 length equals 12 residues. Germline lookup yields CDR1 SQVTM and CDR2 ANQGSEA. CDR3 sequence reads: CSGDRGAYGYTF.

The chain couples TRBV2 to TRBJ2-7. Per the germline V gene, CDR1 is SNHLY and CDR2 is FYNNEI. This CDR3 region has 16 residues. The chain's CDR3 is CASSEGAPVISYEQYF.

This chain uses TRBV20-1 with TRBJ2-3; as DNA is missing, the TRBD2 call by TCRdb cannot be tested. Germline V gene lookup returns CDR1 DFQATT and CDR2 SNEGSKA (reference sequence). The CDR3 has 16 amino acids. The chain's CDR3 is CSAPDATSGGMNTQYF.